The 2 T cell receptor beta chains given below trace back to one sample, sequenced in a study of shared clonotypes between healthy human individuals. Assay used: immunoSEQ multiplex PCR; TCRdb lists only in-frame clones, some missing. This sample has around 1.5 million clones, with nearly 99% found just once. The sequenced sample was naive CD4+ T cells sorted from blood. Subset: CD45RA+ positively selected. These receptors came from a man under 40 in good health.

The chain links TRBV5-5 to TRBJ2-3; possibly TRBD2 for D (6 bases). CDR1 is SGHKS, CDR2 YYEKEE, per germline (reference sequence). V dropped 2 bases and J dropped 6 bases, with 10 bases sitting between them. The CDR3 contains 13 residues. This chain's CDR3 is CASSFVLADTQYF. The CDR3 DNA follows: TGTGCCAGCAGCTTTGTGCTAGCGGATACGCAGTATTTT.

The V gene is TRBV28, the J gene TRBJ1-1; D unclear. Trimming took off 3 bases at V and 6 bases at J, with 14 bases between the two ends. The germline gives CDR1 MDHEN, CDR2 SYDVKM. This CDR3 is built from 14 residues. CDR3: CASSFGGKRSEAFF. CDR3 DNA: TGTGCCAGCAGTTTCGGCGGAAAAAGGTCTGAAGCTTTCTTT.